Listed below are T cell receptor beta chains from one sample, sequenced in a study of blood T cell repertoires in COVID-19. TCRdb keeps only in-frame clones here, not all; method: immunoSEQ multiplex PCR. Of around 280,000 clones in the sample, roughly 86% were seen once. The sample comprised peripheral blood. The receptors originated from a man between 65 and 79 years old with acute or convalescent COVID-19. Both conserved end residues are part of each CDR3. A D gene is named only where the DNA matches it firmly. Clone size is given for some rows only: seen once, a few or many times, or a class if the clone is expanded.

d_call	v_call	clone_size	j_call	cdr3_nt	cdr3_aa
NA	TRBV4-3	NA	TRBJ1-5	TGCGCCAGCAGCCAAGGTCAGGGTGGCAATCAGCCCCAGCATTTT	CASSQGQGGNQPQHF
NA	TRBV5-1	NA	TRBJ2-7	TGCGCCAGCAGCACACCGGAGGCTACCTACGAGCAGTACTTC	CASSTPEATYEQYF
TRBD1	TRBV6-5	NA	TRBJ2-3	TGTGCCAGCAGTCAGGACAGGCGGAACACAGATACGCAGTATTTT	CASSQDRRNTDTQYF
NA	TRBV5-1	NA	TRBJ1-6	TGCGCCAGCAGCTTGGGGCAGGGAGGGTCCTATAATTCACCCCTCCACTTT	CASSLGQGGSYNSPLHF
TRBD2	TRBV10-3	NA	TRBJ2-6	TGTGCCATCAGTGATCCGGGACTAGCTTCTGGGGCCAACGTCCTGACTTTC	CAISDPGLASGANVLTF
TRBD1	TRBV7-2	few	TRBJ1-6	TGTGCCAGCAGCTCCGGACAGGGGGCGTGGAATTCACCCCTCCACTTT	CASSSGQGAWNSPLHF
TRBD2	TRBV7-2	NA	TRBJ2-3	TGTGCCAGCAGCTTAGGGCGGGGGAACGACGATACGCAGTATTTT	CASSLGRGNDDTQYF
TRBD2	TRBV19	NA	TRBJ2-1	TGTGCCAGTACCCCCTGGGGGAGGGCCTACAATGAGCAGTTCTTC	CASTPWGRAYNEQFF
NA	TRBV6-5	NA	TRBJ2-5	TGTGCCAGCACCGGGACACCGTACCAAGAGACCCAGTACTTC	CASTGTPYQETQYF
TRBD1	TRBV7-2	NA	TRBJ1-5	TGTGCCAGCAGCGCAGGGACAGGGCCCAGCATGGGGCCCCAGCATTTT	CASSAGTGPSMGPQHF
NA	TRBV7-2	once	TRBJ2-7	TGTGCCAGCAGCTTAGCCACCGGGAACCAGTACTTC	CASSLATGNQYF
TRBD2	TRBV7-6	NA	TRBJ2-1	TGTGCCAGCAGCTTAGGGTTAGCGGGAGTTACTGAGCAGTTCTTC	CASSLGLAGVTEQFF
TRBD1	TRBV19	NA	TRBJ2-5	TGTGCCAGTATGTCTCAGGGGGCCGGAGAGACCCAGTACTTC	CASMSQGAGETQYF
TRBD2	TRBV6-5	once	TRBJ2-5	TGTGCCAGCGCCCGCGGCGGGGGTGTGGAGACCCAGTACTTC	CASARGGGVETQYF
NA	TRBV3-1/TRBV3-2	NA	TRBJ2-3	TGTGCCAGCAGCCTAGCGTTTCGTCCAGATACGCAGTATTTT	CASSLAFRPDTQYF
NA	TRBV28	NA	TRBJ2-7	TGTGCCAGCAGCCTACGCAGGGATTGGGACGAGCAGTACTTC	CASSLRRDWDEQYF
TRBD2	TRBV3-1/TRBV3-2	NA	TRBJ2-7	TGTGCCAGCAGCCAAGTCACTAGCGGGGAGCAGTACTTC	CASSQVTSGEQYF
TRBD1	TRBV6-5	NA	TRBJ1-1	TGTGCCAGCAGTTTACAGGGGGGAGTCACTGAAGCTTTCTTT	CASSLQGGVTEAFF
NA	TRBV6-5	NA	TRBJ1-1	TGTGCCAGCAGTTACAAGGGGTTGTGGGCTTTCTTT	CASSYKGLWAFF
NA	TRBV7-6	NA	TRBJ1-2	TGTGCCAGCAGCTTAGGAAGCCAGCGGGTCCATGGCTACACCTTC	CASSLGSQRVHGYTF
TRBD1	TRBV4-3	NA	TRBJ1-6	TGCGCCAGCAGCCAAACCCCAACAGGGGGGTCTAATTCACCCCTCCACTTT	CASSQTPTGGSNSPLHF
TRBD1	TRBV27	NA	TRBJ2-3	TGTGCCAGCAGTCCCGGCTACCGGGACAGGGGCACAGATACGCAGTATTTT	CASSPGYRDRGTDTQYF
NA	TRBV19	NA	TRBJ1-3	TGTGCCAGTAGTATGGCTGGTACCTCTGGAAACACCATATATTTT	CASSMAGTSGNTIYF
NA	TRBV24-1	NA	TRBJ2-3	TGTGCCACCAGTGATGGTCTAGCGACCACAGATACGCAGTATTTT	CATSDGLATTDTQYF
TRBD2	TRBV11-2	NA	TRBJ2-2	TGTGCCAGCAGTTTTAGCGGGGCTAACACCGGGGAGCTGTTTTTT	CASSFSGANTGELFF
NA	TRBV6-5	NA	TRBJ1-5	TGTGCCAGCAGTTACAAGCAGGGTTTATCCCAGCATTTT	CASSYKQGLSQHF
TRBD1	TRBV5-4	NA	TRBJ2-7	TGTGCCAGCAGCCGGGGACAGGAAGCTCACTACGAGCAGTACTTC	CASSRGQEAHYEQYF
NA	TRBV15	NA	TRBJ1-2	TGTGCCACCAGCAGAGATCGAAGGGGAGGCTACACCTTC	CATSRDRRGGYTF
TRBD2	TRBV10-3	NA	TRBJ2-3	TGTGCCATCAGATCCGGACTAGCGAACACAGATACGCAGTATTTT	CAIRSGLANTDTQYF
NA	TRBV7-8	NA	TRBJ1-5	TGTGCCAGCAGCTTAATGAGGGAACAGCCCCAGCATTTT	CASSLMREQPQHF
NA	TRBV28	NA	TRBJ2-7	TGTGCCAGCAGTCTCCCGGGGAACTACGAGCAGTACTTC	CASSLPGNYEQYF
NA	TRBV21-1	once	TRBJ2-7	TGTGCCAGCAGCAAACGGCGACAGGGGATGACCTACGAGCAGTACTTC	CASSKRRQGMTYEQYF
NA	TRBV21-1	NA	TRBJ2-7	TGTGCCAGCAGCAAAAAAAGGACTAGCGGGAGGGTCTCCTACGAGCAGTACTTC	CASSKKRTSGRVSYEQYF
NA	TRBV19	NA	TRBJ2-3	TGTGCCAGTAGTATAGGAGGCCAGGGCGGCACAGATACGCAGTATTTT	CASSIGGQGGTDTQYF
NA	TRBV3-1/TRBV3-2	NA	TRBJ2-6	TGTGCCAGCAGCCAACGTTTAGCTTCCGACTCTGGGGCCAACGTCCTGACTTTC	CASSQRLASDSGANVLTF
NA	TRBV5-6	NA	TRBJ1-4	TGTGCCAGCAGCTTTTGGGGGACTGCTAATGAAAAACTGTTTTTT	CASSFWGTANEKLFF
TRBD2	TRBV15	NA	TRBJ2-7	TGTGCCACCAGCAGAGATAGTAACGGGGGGGTTTACGAGCAGTACTTC	CATSRDSNGGVYEQYF
NA	TRBV28	NA	TRBJ1-5	TGTGCCAGCACCGCAGGAGGGGCAGGGACGCCCCAGCATTTT	CASTAGGAGTPQHF
TRBD2	TRBV6-6	NA	TRBJ2-5	TGTGCCAGCAGCCATGAGCTAGCGGGAGTAAAAGAGACCCAGTACTTC	CASSHELAGVKETQYF
NA	TRBV18	NA	TRBJ2-5	TGTGCCAGCTCACCAGGAGCTCAAGAGACCCAGTACTTC	CASSPGAQETQYF
TRBD1	TRBV6-5	NA	TRBJ1-4	TGTGCCAGCAGTTACTCCTTCAGGGGGCGTAGTGAAAAACTGTTTTTT	CASSYSFRGRSEKLFF
TRBD1	TRBV5-1	NA	TRBJ1-4	TGCGCCAGCAGCTTGGACAGGGGAAATGAAAAACTGTTTTTT	CASSLDRGNEKLFF
TRBD1	TRBV9	NA	TRBJ2-1	TGTGCCAGCAGCACCGGACAGGGGAGGTACAATGAGCAGTTCTTC	CASSTGQGRYNEQFF
TRBD1	TRBV30	NA	TRBJ1-2	TGTGCCTGGACCTTCGCAGGGGGTGGCCTTTATGGCTACACCTTC	CAWTFAGGGLYGYTF
NA	TRBV7-9	NA	TRBJ2-1	TGTGCCAGCAGCAATAGGGGGAGCATCTACAATGAGCAGTTCTTC	CASSNRGSIYNEQFF
NA	TRBV3-1/TRBV3-2	NA	TRBJ1-2	TGTGCCAGCAGCCAAGGAGAATATGGCTACACCTTC	CASSQGEYGYTF
NA	TRBV7-8	NA	TRBJ1-2	TGTGCCAGCAGCCCCTCTTCACAGGGCCTTGGCTACACCTTC	CASSPSSQGLGYTF
NA	TRBV5-1	NA	TRBJ2-5	TGCGCCAGCAGCCCCACACAAGAGACCCAGTACTTC	CASSPTQETQYF
NA	TRBV5-1	NA	TRBJ2-3	TGCGCCAGCAGCTTAGTGGAGGGCGGAGATACGCAGTATTTT	CASSLVEGGDTQYF
NA	TRBV18	NA	TRBJ1-4	TGTGCCAGCTCACCAAAGGCAGGGGACGAAAAACTGTTTTTT	CASSPKAGDEKLFF
TRBD2	TRBV3-1/TRBV3-2	NA	TRBJ2-7	TGTGCCAGCAGCCAAGTTGTGGGCGGACTAGCGGGGGGCCGCTCCTACGAGCAGTACTTC	CASSQVVGGLAGGRSYEQYF
NA	TRBV11-3	few	TRBJ2-1	TGTGCCAGCAGCTTATTCTCAGGGGAAGGCAATGAGCAGTTCTTC	CASSLFSGEGNEQFF
NA	TRBV29-1	NA	TRBJ2-1	TGCAGCGTTGAAAGTTTTCCCCTAAGACAGGAGCAGTTCTTC	CSVESFPLRQEQFF
NA	TRBV6-4	NA	TRBJ2-3	TGTGCCAGCAGTGATCTAGTAGCTTGGGTGCTCGCCACCACAGATACGCAGTATTTT	CASSDLVAWVLATTDTQYF